The 31 T cell receptor beta chains in this list originate from one sample, sequenced in a study of radiotherapy plus CTLA-4 blockade in lung cancer. Assay: immunoSEQ multiplex PCR; the TCRdb copy retains only in-frame clones and omits some. In the table there are fewer than 45,000 clones, 55% to 80% of which are singletons. The material sequenced was peripheral blood, taken from a patient treated with radiotherapy plus ipilimumab. Receptors were obtained from a human donor with non-small cell lung cancer who had stable disease on radiotherapy plus ipilimumab.

The rearrangement joins TRBV18 to TRBJ1-1, with D unresolved. CDR1 is KGHSH and CDR2 is LQKENI in the germline V gene. The CDR3 loop spans 15 amino acids. V lost 5 bases and J 4 bases, leaving 17 bases between the germline ends. CDR3 DNA sequence: TGTGCCAGCTCAACCGGGGAGGGCCTCAGCACTGAAGCTTTCTTT. It codes for CASSTGEGLSTEAFF.

The chain links TRBV18 to TRBJ1-1, with 7 bases identical to TRBD1. This CDR3 spans 14 amino acids. The trim removed 5 bases at V and 3 bases at J, leaving 6 bases unmatched. Germline V gene sequence: CDR1 KGHSH, CDR2 LQKENI. The CDR3 sequence is CASSTQGLDTEAFF. In DNA form, the CDR3 reads TGTGCCAGCTCAACACAGGGGTTGGACACTGAAGCTTTCTTT. Full variable domain (remainder filled in from reference TRBV18 and TRBJ1-1): NAGVMQNPRHLVRRRGQEARLRCSPMKGHSHVYWYRQLPEEGLKFMVYLQKENIIDESGMPKERFSAEFPKEGPSILRIQQVVRGDSAAYFCASSTQGLDTEAFFGQGTRLTVV.

CDR3 residues: CASSEQRVTEAFF. The CDR3 nucleotides read TGTGCCAGCAGTGAGCAACGGGTAACTGAAGCTTTCTTT. This chain connects TRBV6-1 to TRBJ1-1; D gene uncertain. CDR1 is MNHNS, CDR2 SASEGT, per germline. CDR3 length: 13 residues. The V end was cut by 3 bases, the J end by 5 bases, with 10 bases between.

This sequence joins TRBV10-1 and TRBJ2-7; TRBD1 aligns across 7 bases. CDR1 is WNHNN and CDR2 is SYGVQD in the germline V gene (reference sequence). The CDR3 totals 11 residues. The V gene end was trimmed by 5 bases and the J gene end by 7 bases; junction bases not matched to a gene: 2. The CDR3 spells CASSSGGEQYF. The CDR3 bases are TGCGCCAGCAGTTCAGGGGGTGAGCAGTACTTC.

This chain uses TRBV7-2 with TRBJ2-7, with D tentatively TRBD1 (6 bases). Germline V gives CDR1 SGHTA, CDR2 FQGNSA. This CDR3 is 14 amino acids long. V lost 5 bases and J lost 2, with 13 bases in between. Here the CDR3 DNA reads TGTGCCAGCAGCACCCGGGACAATCCCTACGAGCAGTACTTC. Translating gives CASSTRDNPYEQYF.

The rearrangement uses TRBV5-6 and TRBJ1-2, with D maybe TRBD1 (5 bases). The CDR3 is made up of 13 amino acids. V was clipped by 1 base and J by 2 bases, with 6 bases between them. Germline V gives CDR1 SGHDT, CDR2 YYEEEE. This CDR3 is CASSLKGNYGYTF. In DNA form, the CDR3 reads TGTGCCAGCAGCTTGAAGGGGAACTATGGCTACACCTTC.

V and J are TRBV5-6 and TRBJ1-3; a possible D gene is TRBD1 (5 bases). Germline V CDR1 and CDR2: SGHDT, YYEEEE. The length of the CDR3 is 15 residues. V was clipped by 7 bases and J by 0 bases, with 14 bases between them. The CDR3 nucleotides are TGTGCCAGCGCGCAGGGTTTTTTCTCTGGAAACACCATATATTTT. It encodes CASAQGFFSGNTIYF.

V is TRBV5-1 and J is TRBJ1-4; D unresolved. The germline V gene has CDR1 SGHRS and CDR2 YFSETQ. The ends were cut back, 1 base at V and 3 bases at J, with 16 bases in the middle. The CDR3 extends over 17 amino acids. The CDR3 coding sequence is TGCGCCAGCAGCTTGTACCCGAGCCCTACGGCTAATGAAAAACTGTTTTTT. It codes for CASSLYPSPTANEKLFF.

The chain joins TRBV2 to TRBJ1-5; unclear D gene. Germline assignment: CDR1 SNHLY and CDR2 FYNNEI. The CDR3 is 13 amino acids. V gave up 4 bases and J gave up 5 bases, with 9 bases separating them. CDR3 sequence: CASSVTRDQPQHF. The CDR3 nucleotides read TGTGCCAGCAGTGTGACGAGGGATCAGCCCCAGCATTTT.

The chain couples TRBV7-9 to TRBJ2-7; 12 nucleotides match TRBD2. V lost 4 bases to trimming and J lost 6 bases; unmatched junction nucleotides: 7. The CDR3 is 15 amino acids. CDR1 is SEHNR, CDR2 FQNEAQ, per germline (reference sequence). The chain's CDR3 is CASSSSTSGGSEQYF. The CDR3 DNA follows: TGTGCCAGCAGCTCCTCGACTAGCGGGGGCTCCGAGCAGTACTTC.

CDR3 loop: CASSQDGTAYYGYTF. The CDR3 DNA reads TGTGCCAGCAGCCAAGATGGGACAGCATACTATGGCTACACCTTC. The chain uses TRBV14 and TRBJ1-2; 7 positions match TRBD1. The V gene end was trimmed by 0 bases and the J gene end by 3 bases; junction bases not matched to a gene: 4. CDR3 length: 15 residues. The germline CDR1 and CDR2 sequences are SGHDN and FVKESK. Together with reference TRBV14 and TRBJ1-2, the CDR3 gives the full variable domain: EAGVTQFPSHSVIEKGQTVTLRCDPISGHDNLYWYRRVMGKEIKFLLHFVKESKQDESGMPNNRFLAERTGGTYSTLKVQPAELEDSGVYFCASSQDGTAYYGYTFGSGTRLTVV.

This clone has only a few counts. The chain uses TRBV7-9 and TRBJ2-7, with a possible D match to TRBD1 (5 bases). This CDR3 is built from 15 residues. V was trimmed by 0 bases and J by 5 bases, leaving 14 bases between them. CDR1 and CDR2 (germline): SEHNR, FQNEAQ (reference sequence). CDR3: CASSLAGAGFNEQYF. Here the CDR3 DNA reads TGTGCCAGCAGCTTAGCAGGGGCCGGTTTCAACGAGCAGTACTTC.

The chain couples TRBV11-3 to TRBJ2-5; weak D call: TRBD1 (6 bases). Trimming took 6 bases from V and 1 from J, leaving 9 bases between them. CDR1 is SGHNT and CDR2 is YENEEA in the germline V gene. This CDR3 contains 13 residues. The CDR3 region is CASSYRVQETQYF. CDR3 nucleotide sequence: TGTGCCAGCAGTTACAGGGTCCAAGAGACCCAGTACTTC.

This clone was seen a single time. This chain links TRBV19 with TRBJ1-2, with D hard to call. The germline V gene encodes CDR1 LNHDA and CDR2 SQIVND (reference sequence). The CDR3 runs 13 residues. V shed 3 bases and J shed 8 bases, with 13 bases lying between them. The CDR3 reads CASSIGLFGGYTF. CDR3 nucleotides: TGTGCCAGTAGTATTGGCCTCTTCGGGGGCTACACCTTC.

This chain joins TRBV5-4 and TRBJ2-5, with no clear D. Germline values: CDR1 SGHNT, CDR2 YYREEE (reference sequence). CDR3 length: 11 amino acids. With 2 bases removed from V and 5 bases from J, the gap between germline ends came to 4 bases. The CDR3: CASSFMETQYF. CDR3 DNA: TGTGCCAGCAGCTTTATGGAGACCCAGTACTTC. Complete variable domain (other parts from reference TRBV5-4 and TRBJ2-5): ETGVTQSPTHLIKTRGQQVTLRCSSQSGHNTVSWYQQALGQGPQFIFQYYREEENGRGNFPPRFSGLQFPNYSSELNVNALELDDSALYLCASSFMETQYFGPGTRLLVL.

V and J are TRBV9 and TRBJ2-7; 7 bases align to TRBD2. The germline V gene encodes CDR1 SGDLS and CDR2 YYNGEE. Germline trimming cut 5 bases from V and 3 bases from J; bases unmatched to any gene: 2. This CDR3 contains 12 residues. CDR3 in amino acids: CASSPGGYEQYF. The CDR3 region has the DNA TGTGCCAGCAGTCCGGGAGGCTACGAGCAGTACTTC.

The J gene is TRBJ2-3, the V gene TRBV9, with D uncertain. Germline loops: CDR1 SGDLS, CDR2 YYNGEE. This CDR3 contains 16 residues. Trimming took off 6 bases at V and 0 bases at J, with 17 bases between the two ends. This chain's CDR3 is CASNFVGRISTDTQYF. In nucleotides, the CDR3 is TGTGCCAGCAACTTCGTCGGCAGGATAAGCACAGATACGCAGTATTTT.

The chain is built from TRBV11-2 and TRBJ2-5; tentative D call: TRBD2 (6 bases). V was trimmed by 3 bases and J by 5 bases, leaving 10 bases between them. The CDR3 spans 13 residues. In germline, CDR1 is SGHAT, CDR2 FQNNGV. The CDR3 protein is CASSLGLQETQYF. The DNA of the CDR3 is TGTGCCAGCAGCTTGGGACTTCAGGAGACCCAGTACTTC.

This clone has only one observation. The chain couples TRBV4-1 to TRBJ1-1; D is unresolved. V gave up 0 bases and J gave up 1 base, with 18 bases separating them. The CDR3 spans 18 residues. Germline V CDR1 and CDR2: MGHRA, YSYEKL. This CDR3 reads CASSQDFGRLRTNTEAFF. The DNA of the CDR3 is TGCGCCAGCAGCCAAGATTTTGGGAGACTCAGGACGAACACTGAAGCTTTCTTT.

The chain joins TRBV5-1 to TRBJ2-3, with TRBD1 matching over 8 bases. CDR1 is SGHRS, CDR2 YFSETQ, per germline. CDR3 length: 14 amino acids. Unmatched junction bases numbered 8, after V lost 5 bases and J lost 6 bases. The CDR3 nucleotides are TGCGCCAGCAGTCGGGACAGGACCATGGATACGCAGTATTTT. This encodes CASSRDRTMDTQYF.

The gene calls are TRBV29-1 and TRBJ2-1; possibly TRBD2 for D (5 bases). The CDR3 spans 14 residues. The germline V and J ends were trimmed by 1 base and 0 bases, with 7 bases remaining between them. Germline loops: CDR1 SQVTM, CDR2 ANQGSEA. CDR3 loop: CSVEGGYSYNEQFF. The DNA of the CDR3 is TGCAGCGTTGAAGGAGGGTACTCCTACAATGAGCAGTTCTTC.

The V call is TRBV5-6, the J call TRBJ2-5; 8 bases match TRBD1. V gave up 6 bases and J gave up 5 bases; unmatched junction bases: 18. Germline V gene lookup returns CDR1 SGHDT and CDR2 YYEEEE. This CDR3 comprises 17 residues. The CDR3 is CASTPRRRQGAGETQYF. The DNA of the CDR3 is TGTGCCAGCACTCCCCGGCGACGGCAGGGGGCGGGGGAGACCCAGTACTTC.

The CDR3 region is CASSTETGRYQPQHF. CDR3 sequence (DNA): TGTGCCAGCAGCACTGAAACGGGGAGATATCAGCCCCAGCATTTT. The chain combines TRBV5-5 with TRBJ1-5; D gene ambiguous. The CDR3 covers 15 residues. V dropped 4 bases and J dropped 5 bases, with 16 bases sitting between them. CDR1 is SGHKS and CDR2 is YYEKEE in the germline V gene (reference sequence).

The chain links TRBV27 to TRBJ1-2; TRBD1 aligns across 8 bases. V shed 3 bases and J 6 bases; nucleotides not matched to a gene: 9. The CDR3 sequence is 15 residues long. The germline CDR1 and CDR2 sequences are MNHEY and SMNVEV (reference sequence). This CDR3 is CASSFHADRANGYTF. DNA of the CDR3: TGTGCCAGCAGTTTTCATGCGGACAGGGCGAATGGCTACACCTTC.

This clone was seen more than once but under ten times. The J gene is TRBJ2-3, the V gene TRBV19, with 8 bases identical to TRBD2. After removal of 5 bases from V and 4 bases from J, the junction contained 8 bases not matched to a gene. CDR3 length: 15 amino acids. The germline V gene has CDR1 LNHDA and CDR2 SQIVND (reference sequence). The CDR3 spells CASSPLRGGADTQYF. The CDR3, as DNA: TGTGCCAGTAGTCCCCTCCGGGGGGGCGCAGATACGCAGTATTTT.

This chain joins TRBV14 and TRBJ2-7, with 10 bases matching TRBD1. V lost 3 bases, J lost 2 bases, and 4 bases stayed unmatched. Germline V CDR1 and CDR2: SGHDN, FVKESK. The length of the CDR3 is 15 residues. For the CDR3, the DNA is TGTGCCAGCAGCCACGGGGACAGGGGACCCTACGAGCAGTACTTC. This codes for CASSHGDRGPYEQYF.

This rearrangement joins TRBV10-1 to TRBJ2-5; a weak D match, TRBD1 (5 bases). CDR3 length: 15 residues. V gave up 0 bases and J gave up 5 bases, with 13 bases separating them. Germline V lookup: CDR1 WNHNN, CDR2 SYGVQD (reference sequence). CDR3 residues: CASSESLRSGETQYF. CDR3 nucleotides: TGCGCCAGCAGTGAGTCGCTCCGATCAGGGGAGACCCAGTACTTC.

The V and J genes are TRBV29-1 and TRBJ1-5, with no clear D. This CDR3 is built from 12 residues. V lost 0 bases and J lost 5, with 5 bases in between. Germline V gene sequence: CDR1 SQVTM, CDR2 ANQGSEA. The CDR3 region has the DNA TGCAGCGTTGAAGAGGCCGATCAGCCCCAGCATTTT. Protein product: CSVEEADQPQHF.

The V call is TRBV2, the J call TRBJ1-2; unclear D gene. The CDR3 contains 19 residues. V shed 3 bases and J shed 7 bases, with 30 bases lying between them. CDR1 and CDR2 (germline): SNHLY, FYNNEI. CDR3 nucleotide sequence: TGTGCCAGCAGTGATCAGAGAACCCTCCCGGGGTCCCCTCCCACTGGCTACACCTTC. It encodes CASSDQRTLPGSPPTGYTF.

The CDR3 sequence: CASSIGGKDQPQHF. The CDR3 coding sequence is TGTGCCAGTAGTATTGGCGGGAAGGATCAGCCCCAGCATTTT. V is TRBV19 and J is TRBJ1-5, with D unclear. Trimming removed 3 bases from V and 5 bases from J, with 11 bases in between. In germline, CDR1 is LNHDA, CDR2 SQIVND (reference sequence). CDR3 length: 14 residues.

This clone was seen a handful of times. The gene calls are TRBV7-2 and TRBJ1-1, with 8 bases matching TRBD1. Germline loops: CDR1 SGHTA, CDR2 FQGNSA. CDR3 size: 15 residues. The V and J ends lost 5 bases and 5 bases, in that order; junction bases with no gene match: 10. The CDR3 DNA reads TGTGCCAGCAGCCCTCGGACAGGGCTAGGGACTGAAGCTTTCTTT. It is translated as CASSPRTGLGTEAFF.